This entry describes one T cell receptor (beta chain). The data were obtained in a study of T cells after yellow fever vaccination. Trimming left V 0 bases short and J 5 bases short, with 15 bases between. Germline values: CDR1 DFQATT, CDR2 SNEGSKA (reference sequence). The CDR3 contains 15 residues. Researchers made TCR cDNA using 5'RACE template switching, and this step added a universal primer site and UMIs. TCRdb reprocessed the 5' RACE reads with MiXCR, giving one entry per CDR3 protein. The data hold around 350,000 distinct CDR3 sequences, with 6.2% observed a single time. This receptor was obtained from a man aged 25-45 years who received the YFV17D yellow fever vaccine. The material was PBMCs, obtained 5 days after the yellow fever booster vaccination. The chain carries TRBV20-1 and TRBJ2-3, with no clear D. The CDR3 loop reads CSARDKGWVRDTQYF. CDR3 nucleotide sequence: TGCAGTGCTAGAGACAAGGGATGGGTTAGAGATACGCAGTATTTT.